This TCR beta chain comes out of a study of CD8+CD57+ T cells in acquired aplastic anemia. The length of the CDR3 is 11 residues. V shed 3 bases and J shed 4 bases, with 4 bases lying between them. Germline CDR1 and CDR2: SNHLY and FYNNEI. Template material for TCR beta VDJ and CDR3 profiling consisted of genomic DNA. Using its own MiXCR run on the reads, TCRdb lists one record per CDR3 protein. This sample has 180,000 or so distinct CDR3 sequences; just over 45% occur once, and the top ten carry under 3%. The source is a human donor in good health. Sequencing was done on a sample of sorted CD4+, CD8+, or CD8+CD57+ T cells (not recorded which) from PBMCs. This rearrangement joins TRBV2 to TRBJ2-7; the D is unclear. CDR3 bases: TGTGCCAGCAGTGAGAAGTACGAGCAGTACTTC. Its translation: CASSEKYEQYF.